Detailed here is one T cell receptor (beta chain). Its antigen is currently unknown. For TCR beta, libraries came from iRepertoire HTBI primers and Arm-PCR of CDR3 regions. TCRdb analysed the multiplex PCR reads with MiXCR anew, one entry per CDR3 protein. The repertoire holds hundreds of thousands of distinct CDR3 sequences, with roughly 30% as singletons. The sample belongs to a study of regulatory T cells in long-lasting Graves disease. Time point given: persistent/refractory GD, antithyroid drugs over 5 years with positive TRAb. Making the TCR library involved RNA that had been extracted from PBMCs. The patient group derived from an endocrinology department in Xi'an, China. Trimming removed 6 bases from V and 9 bases from J; junction bases left unmatched: 10. The CDR3 covers 15 residues. Regarding the study as a whole: Persistent disease exhibited a predilection for TRBV28, TRBJ1-2 and TRBJ2-5. Only a small sample size was used, which may have cut accuracy. Shared public clonotypes totalled some 2,500 in persistent patients, compared with 966 in new patients.

This material consisted of peripheral blood mononuclear cells (PBMCs), taken when the disease was refractory, from a patient treated with antithyroid drugs. The chain carries TRBV12-3 or TRBV12-4 and TRBJ2-7; the match to TRBD2 covers 14 bases. The TCR sequence derives from a female donor with Graves disease. This CDR3 is CASSKGLAGVSGQYF. The CDR3 DNA is TGTGCCAGCAGCAAGGGACTAGCGGGAGTGTCGGGGCAGTACTTC.